One T cell receptor beta chain is described in this entry. What it binds is unknown. Profiled with immunoSEQ multiplex PCR; TCRdb holds only in-frame clones, not every one. The table records under 200,000 clones, about 92% of them present only once. These data come from a study of T cell responses to AZD1222 COVID-19 vaccine. General observations from the study: The study found Spike-specific TCR breadth and depth rose after two AZD1222 doses.

CDR3 length: 12 residues. V was trimmed by 4 bases and J by 1 base, leaving 3 bases between them. Germline CDR1 SGHRS, CDR2 YFSETQ. The chain employs TRBV5-1 and TRBJ1-3, with D hard to call. The source of this sequence is an adult who received the MenACWY meningococcal vaccine as a control. Here the sequenced sample was peripheral blood, taken 28 days after the second dose of the MenACWY control vaccine. The CDR3 sequence is CASSGSGNTIYF. The DNA for the CDR3 is TGCGCCAGCAGCGGATCTGGAAACACCATATATTTT. Full variable domain (remainder filled in from reference TRBV5-1 and TRBJ1-3): KAGVTQTPRYLIKTRGQQVTLSCSPISGHRSVSWYQQTPGQGLQFLFEYFSETQRNKGNFPGRFSGRQFSNSRSEMNVSTLELGDSALYLCASSGSGNTIYFGEGSWLTVV.